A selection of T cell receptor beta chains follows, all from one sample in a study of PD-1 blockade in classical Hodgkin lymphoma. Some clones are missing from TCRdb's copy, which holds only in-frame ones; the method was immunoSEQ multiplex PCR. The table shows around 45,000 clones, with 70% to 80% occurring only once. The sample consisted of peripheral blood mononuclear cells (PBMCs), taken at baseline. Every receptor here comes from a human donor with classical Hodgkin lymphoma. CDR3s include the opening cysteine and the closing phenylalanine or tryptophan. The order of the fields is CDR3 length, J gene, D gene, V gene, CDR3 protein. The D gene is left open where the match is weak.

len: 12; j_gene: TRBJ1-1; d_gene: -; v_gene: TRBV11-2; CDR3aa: CASSLDPTEAFF
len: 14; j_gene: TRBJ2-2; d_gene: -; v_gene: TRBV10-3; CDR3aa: CAISDNANTGELFF
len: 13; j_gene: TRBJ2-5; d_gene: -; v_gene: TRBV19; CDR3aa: CASSLGLKETQYF
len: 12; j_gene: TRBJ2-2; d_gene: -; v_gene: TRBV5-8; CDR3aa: CASSFGRGELFF
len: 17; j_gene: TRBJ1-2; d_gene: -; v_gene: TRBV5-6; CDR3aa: CASSLYGQGAANYGYTF
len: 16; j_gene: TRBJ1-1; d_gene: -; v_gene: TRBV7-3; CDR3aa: CASSLARGGGNTEAFF
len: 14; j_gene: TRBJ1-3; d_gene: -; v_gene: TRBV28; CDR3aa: CASSFEGSVNTIYF
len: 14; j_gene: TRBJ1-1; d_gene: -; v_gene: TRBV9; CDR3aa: CASSATVAFTEAFF
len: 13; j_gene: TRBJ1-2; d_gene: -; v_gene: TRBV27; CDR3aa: CASRSNRDNGYTF
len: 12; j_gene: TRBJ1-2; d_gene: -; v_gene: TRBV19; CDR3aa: CASSQGPYGYTF
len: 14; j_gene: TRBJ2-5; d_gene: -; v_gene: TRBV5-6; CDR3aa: CASSDGQEGETQYF
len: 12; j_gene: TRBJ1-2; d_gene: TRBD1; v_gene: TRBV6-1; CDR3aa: CASRPGQTGYTF
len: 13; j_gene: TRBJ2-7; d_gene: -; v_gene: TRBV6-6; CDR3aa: CASSYSGAYEQYF
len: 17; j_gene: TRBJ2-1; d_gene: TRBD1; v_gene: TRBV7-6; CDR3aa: CASSYWDRGSSYNEQFF
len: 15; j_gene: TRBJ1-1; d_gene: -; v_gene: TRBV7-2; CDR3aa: CASSSRGSRNTEAFF
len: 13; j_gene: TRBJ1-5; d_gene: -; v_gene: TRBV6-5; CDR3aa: CASSTGRNQPQHF
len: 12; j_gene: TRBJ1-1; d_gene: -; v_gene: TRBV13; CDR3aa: CASSLYTTEAFF
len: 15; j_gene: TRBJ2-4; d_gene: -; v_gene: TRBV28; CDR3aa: CASSFVQGYKNIQYF
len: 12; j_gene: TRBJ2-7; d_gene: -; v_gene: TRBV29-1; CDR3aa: CSVETVSYEQYF
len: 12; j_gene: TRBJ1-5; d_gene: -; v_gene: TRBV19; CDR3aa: CASNLRGKPQHF
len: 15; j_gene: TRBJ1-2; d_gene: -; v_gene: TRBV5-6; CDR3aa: CASSPAGYQGRGYTF
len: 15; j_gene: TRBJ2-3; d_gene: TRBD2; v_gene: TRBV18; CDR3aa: CASSQERGITDTQYF
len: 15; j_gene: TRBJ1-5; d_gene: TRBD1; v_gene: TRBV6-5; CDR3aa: CASSSTGTDNQPQHF
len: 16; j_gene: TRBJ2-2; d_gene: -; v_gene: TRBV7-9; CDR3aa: CASSQQQGSYTGELFF
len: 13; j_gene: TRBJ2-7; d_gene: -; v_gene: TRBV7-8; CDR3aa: CASSLALGGEQYF
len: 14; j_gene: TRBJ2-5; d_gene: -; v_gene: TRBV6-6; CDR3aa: CASSWDTSGATQYF
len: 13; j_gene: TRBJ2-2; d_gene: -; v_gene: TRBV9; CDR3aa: CASSTWETGELFF
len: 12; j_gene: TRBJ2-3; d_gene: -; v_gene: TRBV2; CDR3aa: CASSDYTDTQYF
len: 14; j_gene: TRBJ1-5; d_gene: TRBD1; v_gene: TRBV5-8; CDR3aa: CASSYRGLVQPQHF
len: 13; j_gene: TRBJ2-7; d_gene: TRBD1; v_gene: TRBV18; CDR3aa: CASSPGQTYEQYF
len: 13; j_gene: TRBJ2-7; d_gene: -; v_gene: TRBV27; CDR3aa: CARGQCSVYEQYF
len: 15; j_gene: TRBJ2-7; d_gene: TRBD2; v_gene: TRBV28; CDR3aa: CASSLGIAGRYEQYF
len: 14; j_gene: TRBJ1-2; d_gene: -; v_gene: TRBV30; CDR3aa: CAWTDGGFVGGYTF
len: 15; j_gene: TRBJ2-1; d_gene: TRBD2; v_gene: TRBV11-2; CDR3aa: CASSPSGGTYNEQFF
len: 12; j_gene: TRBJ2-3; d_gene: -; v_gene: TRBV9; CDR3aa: CASSGSLDTQYF
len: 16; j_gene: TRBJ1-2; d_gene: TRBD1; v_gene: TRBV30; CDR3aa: CAWSYGGQGFSYGYTF
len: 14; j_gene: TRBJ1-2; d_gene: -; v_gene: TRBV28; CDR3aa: CASSLRRANYGYTF
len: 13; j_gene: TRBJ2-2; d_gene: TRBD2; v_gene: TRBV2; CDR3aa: CASTRGGTGELFF
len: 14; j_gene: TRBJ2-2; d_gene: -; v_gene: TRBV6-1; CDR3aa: CASKGGAVAGELFF
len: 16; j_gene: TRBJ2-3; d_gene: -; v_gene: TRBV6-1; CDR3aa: CASREKDWVRADTQYF
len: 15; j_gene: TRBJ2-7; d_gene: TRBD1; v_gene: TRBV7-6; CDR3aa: CASSLGRGQFYEQYF